The 25 T cell receptor beta chains presented below share a single source sample, sequenced in a study of OX40 agonist ivuxolimab in advanced cancers. The library was generated by the immunoSEQ multiplex PCR assay. TCRdb limited this immuneACCESS table to in-frame rearrangements with V and J called. A share of clones is missing; checked studies link under half to unresolved V genes, and the rest is unexplained. The sample has over 15,000 clones on record, roughly 88% of them singletons. In total, the top ten clones hold 45% to 50% of the sample. This specimen was CD4+ or CD8+ T cells sorted from blood, taken in a trial of the OX40 agonist ivuxolimab. The source is an adult with an advanced solid tumor such as melanoma, head and neck, liver or kidney cancer.

The chain has TRBV12-5 and TRBJ2-1, with 8 nucleotides matching TRBD2. Germline V CDR1 and CDR2: LGHNT, FRNRAP. J gave up 6 bases and V 3 bases, and 4 bases lay outside the gene matches. The CDR3 is 14 amino acids. CDR3 sequence: CASGFDGRANEQFF. The DNA for the CDR3 is TGTGCTAGTGGTTTCGACGGGAGGGCCAATGAGCAGTTCTTC.

The sample holds one count of this clone. The chain combines TRBV7-9 with TRBJ2-5; D unresolved. This CDR3 is built from 14 residues. Germline V gene sequence: CDR1 SEHNR, CDR2 FQNEAQ (reference sequence). V lost 5 bases to trimming and J lost 5 bases, with 15 bases between them. Here the CDR3 reads CASSNTRHAETQYF. The CDR3, as DNA: TGTGCCAGCAGCAATACGAGGCACGCTGAGACCCAGTACTTC.

Concerning this clone: This same CDR3 is encoded by further DNA sequences in the sample. The rearrangement joins TRBV7-3 to TRBJ2-2; D gene uncertain. Germline loops: CDR1 SGHTA, CDR2 FQGTGA. The germline V and J ends were trimmed by 3 bases and 4 bases, with 3 bases remaining between them. CDR3 length: 12 residues. CDR3 amino acids: CASSLGTGELFF. As DNA, the CDR3 is TGTGCCAGCAGCTTGGGCACCGGGGAGCTGTTTTTT.

The V and J genes are TRBV7-9 and TRBJ2-7; 11 nucleotides line up with TRBD2. V gave up 4 bases and J gave up 2 bases; unmatched junction bases: 7. CDR1 is SEHNR and CDR2 is FQNEAQ in the germline V gene (reference sequence). The CDR3 extends over 16 amino acids. The CDR3: CASSSTSGRRTYEQYF. The CDR3 DNA sequence: TGTGCCAGCAGCTCAACTAGCGGGAGAAGGACCTACGAGCAGTACTTC.

The V call is TRBV28, the J call TRBJ2-2; no definite D call. The CDR3 totals 12 residues. V was cut by 3 bases and J by 6 bases, with 5 bases left in between. Germline V gene data show CDR1 as MDHEN and CDR2 as SYDVKM. The CDR3 DNA reads TGTGCCAGCAGTTTTCCTTCCGGGGAGCTGTTTTTT. Its translation: CASSFPSGELFF.

The chain couples TRBV20-1 to TRBJ2-7, with D hard to call. Germline CDR1 is DFQATT and CDR2 is SNEGSKA (reference sequence). The CDR3 runs to 11 residues. Trimming stripped 5 bases from V and 3 bases from J, with 8 bases between. CDR3 DNA sequence: TGCAGTGCTCCATTGGACTACGAGCAGTACTTC. Residues: CSAPLDYEQYF.

This chain links TRBV11-2 with TRBJ2-3; 10 nucleotides agree with TRBD2. Germline V gene lookup returns CDR1 SGHAT and CDR2 FQNNGV. This CDR3 spans 16 amino acids. J gave up 2 bases and V 5 bases, and 7 bases lay outside the gene matches. The CDR3 region is CASSGLAAYFTDTQYF. CDR3 DNA sequence: TGTGCCAGCAGCGGACTAGCGGCATACTTCACAGATACGCAGTATTTT.

The chain recombines TRBV11-2 with TRBJ2-2; D uncertain. Trimming removed 2 bases from V and 2 bases from J, with 3 bases in between. The V gene's germline CDR1 is SGHAT and CDR2 FQNNGV. This CDR3 is built from 13 residues. The CDR3: CASSLTNTGELFF. CDR3 bases: TGTGCCAGCAGCTTAACCAACACCGGGGAGCTGTTTTTT. The full variable domain, with the rest looked up from reference TRBV11-2 and TRBJ2-2, is EAGVAQSPRYKIIEKRQSVAFWCNPISGHATLYWYQQILGQGPKLLIQFQNNGVVDDSQLPKDRFSAERLKGVDSTLKIQPAKLEDSAVYLCASSLTNTGELFFGEGSRLTVL.

This chain joins TRBV11-3 and TRBJ2-7, with 7 bases that match TRBD1. The CDR3 covers 13 residues. Germline loops: CDR1 SGHNT, CDR2 YENEEA. The junction had 5 bases not matched to a gene; V was cut back by 5 bases and J by 4 bases. This chain's CDR3 is CASSRTGGYEQYF. The CDR3 nucleotides read TGTGCCAGCAGCAGGACAGGAGGTTACGAGCAGTACTTC.

The chain links TRBV7-9 to TRBJ2-5; 7 nucleotides align to TRBD1. The J segment lost 4 bases and the V segment lost 5 bases, leaving 19 bases of the junction unmatched. Per the germline V gene, CDR1 is SEHNR and CDR2 is FQNEAQ (reference sequence). This CDR3 contains 18 residues. The CDR3 region has the DNA TGTGCCAGCAGCCCATTACTACAGCCGAACAGGGGAGTAGAGACCCAGTACTTC. It encodes CASSPLLQPNRGVETQYF.

The chain is built from TRBV6-4 and TRBJ2-3, with D possibly being TRBD1 (6 bases). This CDR3 spans 14 amino acids. Trimming shortened V by 4 bases and J by 4 bases, and 12 bases separated the two germline ends. Germline CDR1 and CDR2: MRHNA and SNTAGT. The CDR3 here is CASSGGGAADTQYF. The CDR3 nucleotides are TGTGCCAGCAGTGGTGGGGGCGCGGCAGATACGCAGTATTTT.

This clone was seen more than once but under ten times. The chain uses TRBV6-1 and TRBJ2-7, with a possible D match to TRBD1 (6 bases). Germline values: CDR1 MNHNS, CDR2 SASEGT. Between the trimmed V and J ends, which lost 11 bases and 5 bases, there was a span of 16 bases. This CDR3 spans 12 amino acids. DNA for the CDR3: TGTGCCGGTAACCAGGGGACCGACGAGCAGTACTTC. Protein product: CAGNQGTDEQYF.

The gene calls are TRBV6-5 and TRBJ2-3; the D gene is possibly TRBD2 (5 bases). The CDR3 length is 16 residues. Trimming took off 2 bases at V and 4 bases at J, with 16 bases between the two ends. Germline values: CDR1 MNHEY, CDR2 SVGAGI. The CDR3 coding sequence is TGTGCCAGCAGTTACCTGGGAGCCCTCGGGGCAGATACGCAGTATTTT. Translating it yields CASSYLGALGADTQYF.

V is TRBV29-1 and J is TRBJ2-7, with a weak D call TRBD2 (5 bases). Per the germline V gene, CDR1 is SQVTM and CDR2 is ANQGSEA. V lost 5 bases and J lost 6, with 14 bases in between. The CDR3 is made up of 12 amino acids. DNA for the CDR3: TGCAGCGTTCTGACGGGGTTAAGCGAGCAGTACTTC. It codes for CSVLTGLSEQYF.

The chain uses TRBV9 and TRBJ2-3; a possible D gene is TRBD2 (6 bases). CDR3 length: 15 residues. In germline, CDR1 is SGDLS, CDR2 YYNGEE. V lost 2 bases to trimming and J lost 1 base, with 11 bases between them. CDR3 loop: CASSVGGSGTDTQYF. In DNA, the CDR3 is TGTGCCAGCAGCGTCGGAGGGAGTGGCACAGATACGCAGTATTTT.

This clone was found once. CDR3 sequence reads: CASSLTSGRGGYQETQYF. CDR3 coding DNA: TGTGCCAGCAGCCTAACTAGCGGGAGAGGGGGTTACCAAGAGACCCAGTACTTC. The rearrangement uses TRBV28 and TRBJ2-5; 11 bases are a match to TRBD2. V lost 6 bases and J lost 0; bases outside the gene matches: 12. The CDR3 is made up of 18 amino acids. Germline assignment: CDR1 MDHEN and CDR2 SYDVKM.

V is TRBV27 and J is TRBJ2-1; 10 positions agree with TRBD2. The germline V gene has CDR1 MNHEY and CDR2 SMNVEV (reference sequence). This CDR3 contains 14 residues. Germline trimming cut 6 bases from V and 4 bases from J; bases unmatched to any gene: 3. DNA of the CDR3: TGTGCCAGCAGGGCTAGCGGGAGTTACAATGAGCAGTTCTTC. It codes for CASRASGSYNEQFF.

This chain joins TRBV6-6 and TRBJ2-5; D possibly corresponds to TRBD1 (7 bases). Looked up from germline, CDR1 is MNHNY and CDR2 is SVGAGI (reference sequence). Trimming took 4 bases from V and 1 from J, leaving 13 bases between them. The CDR3 sequence is 15 residues long. The CDR3 protein is CASSSRGTAQETQYF. For the CDR3, the DNA is TGTGCCAGCAGTTCGCGCGGGACAGCCCAAGAGACCCAGTACTTC.

J is TRBJ2-2 and V is TRBV7-9; 9 nucleotides agree with TRBD1. CDR3 length equals 19 residues. The J segment lost 3 bases and the V segment lost 0 bases, leaving 11 bases of the junction unmatched. The V gene's germline CDR1 is SEHNR and CDR2 FQNEAQ (reference sequence). In DNA form, the CDR3 reads TGTGCCAGCAGCTTAGCCGGGACAGGGAGGCCCTGGGACACCGGGGAGCTGTTTTTT. It is translated as CASSLAGTGRPWDTGELFF.

This chain connects TRBV9 to TRBJ2-1; TRBD2 aligns across 9 bases. CDR3 length: 18 amino acids. V shed 1 base, J shed 0 bases, and the junction held 8 bases outside the gene matches. Germline CDR1 SGDLS, CDR2 YYNGEE. CDR3 DNA sequence: TGTGCCAGCAGCGTAAGCGGGAGGCCTGCCAGCTCCTACAATGAGCAGTTCTTC. It translates to CASSVSGRPASSYNEQFF.

The chain joins TRBV27 to TRBJ1-6; D remains unclear. The CDR3 covers 12 residues. Germline CDR1 reads MNHEY; CDR2 reads SMNVEV (reference sequence). Trimming removed 6 bases from V and 6 bases from J, with 6 bases in between. The CDR3 bases are TGTGCCAGCAGCTACGGTAATTCACCCCTCCACTTT. Amino acid sequence: CASSYGNSPLHF.

This sequence joins TRBV4-1 and TRBJ2-7, with TRBD2 matching 13 bases. The CDR3 length is 18 residues. The germline V gene has CDR1 MGHRA and CDR2 YSYEKL. V dropped 0 bases and J dropped 4; count of bases not matched to a gene: 9. CDR3 amino acids: CASSQDNVGLAGVYEQYF. CDR3 DNA: TGCGCCAGCAGCCAAGATAACGTCGGACTAGCGGGAGTGTACGAGCAGTACTTC.

This clone was observed a single time. The rearrangement uses TRBV7-3 and TRBJ2-7; 7 nucleotides line up with TRBD1. Trimming removed 1 base from V and 3 bases from J; junction bases left unmatched: 3. Germline-derived CDR1 and CDR2 are SGHTA and FQGTGA. The CDR3 runs to 14 residues. CDR3 sequence (DNA): TGTGCCAGCAGCTTAAGGGGGACAGACTACGAGCAGTACTTC. It is translated as CASSLRGTDYEQYF.

CDR3 nucleotide sequence: TGTGCCAGCAGCTTATTCAGGGGGCTTTACAATGAGCAGTTCTTC. It is translated as CASSLFRGLYNEQFF. The chain uses TRBV11-2 and TRBJ2-1; 8 nucleotides align to TRBD1. J lost 4 bases, V lost 2 bases, and 4 bases had no gene match. The germline V gene encodes CDR1 SGHAT and CDR2 FQNNGV. This CDR3 spans 15 amino acids.

The rearrangement joins TRBV4-1 to TRBJ2-7, with 7 bases lining up with TRBD1. CDR3 size: 14 residues. V dropped 3 bases and J dropped 4; count of bases not matched to a gene: 6. The germline gives CDR1 MGHRA, CDR2 YSYEKL. The CDR3 DNA follows: TGCGCCAGCAGCCAGGGAACAGGGGAGTACGAGCAGTACTTC. It is translated as CASSQGTGEYEQYF.